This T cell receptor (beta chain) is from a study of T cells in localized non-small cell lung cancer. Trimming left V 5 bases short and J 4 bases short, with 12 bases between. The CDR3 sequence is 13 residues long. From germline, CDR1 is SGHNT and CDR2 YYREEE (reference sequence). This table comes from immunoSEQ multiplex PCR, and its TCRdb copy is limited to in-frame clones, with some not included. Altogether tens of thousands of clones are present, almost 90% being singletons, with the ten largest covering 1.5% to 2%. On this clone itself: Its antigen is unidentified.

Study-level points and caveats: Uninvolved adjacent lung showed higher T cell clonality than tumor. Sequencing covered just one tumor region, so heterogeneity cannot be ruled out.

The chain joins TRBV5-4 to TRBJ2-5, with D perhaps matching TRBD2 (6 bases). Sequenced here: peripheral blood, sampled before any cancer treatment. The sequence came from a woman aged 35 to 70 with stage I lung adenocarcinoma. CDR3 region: CASSLGGVETQYF. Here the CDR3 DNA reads TGTGCCAGCAGTCTTGGAGGGGTAGAGACCCAGTACTTC.